Each of the 19 T cell receptor beta chains below was sequenced from the same sample in a study of T cells in localized non-small cell lung cancer. TCRdb keeps only in-frame clones here, not all; method: immunoSEQ multiplex PCR. The table shows about 10,000 clones, with roughly 87% occurring only once. This specimen was peripheral blood, taken before any cancer treatment. Receptor source: a male donor older than 55 with stage III squamous cell lung carcinoma.

V is TRBV6-1 and J is TRBJ1-3; D may be TRBD1 (5 bases). Germline CDR1 is MNHNS and CDR2 is SASEGT. CDR3 length: 16 amino acids. The germline V and J ends were trimmed by 4 bases and 0 bases, with 13 bases remaining between them. This CDR3 reads CASSVDSYLSGNTIYF. Written as DNA, the CDR3 is TGTGCCAGCAGTGTTGACAGTTACCTCTCTGGAAACACCATATATTTT.

This clone appeared once. Distinct nucleotide sequences in the sample also encode this CDR3. This chain joins TRBV19 and TRBJ2-1; no clear D gene. The CDR3 is made up of 17 amino acids. Germline V gene data show CDR1 as LNHDA and CDR2 as SQIVND (reference sequence). Trimming stripped 3 bases from V and 5 bases from J, with 20 bases between. The CDR3 DNA is TGTGCCAGTAGTATCCGGCCGGATAGGGTGAGGAACAATGAGCAGTTCTTC. Protein: CASSIRPDRVRNNEQFF.

This chain connects TRBV19 to TRBJ2-7; D might be TRBD1 (5 bases). In germline, CDR1 is LNHDA, CDR2 SQIVND (reference sequence). This CDR3 is 16 amino acids long. Between the trimmed V and J ends, which lost 0 bases and 2 bases, there was a span of 14 bases. This CDR3 is CASSIDWTPETYEQYF. CDR3 nucleotides: TGTGCCAGTAGTATAGATTGGACACCAGAGACCTACGAGCAGTACTTC.

V usage is TRBV7-8 and J usage is TRBJ2-2, with TRBD1 as a possible D gene (6 bases). Germline V gives CDR1 SGHVS, CDR2 FQNEAQ. V was trimmed by 5 bases and J by 0 bases, leaving 13 bases between them. The CDR3 has 16 residues. The CDR3 region is CASSPNRVANTGELFF. CDR3 bases: TGTGCCAGCAGCCCAAACAGGGTAGCGAACACCGGGGAGCTGTTTTTT.

V and J are TRBV6-4 and TRBJ2-1; 7 nucleotides agree with TRBD1. The V gene end was trimmed by 3 bases and the J gene end by 13 bases; junction bases not matched to a gene: 9. From germline, CDR1 is MRHNA and CDR2 SNTAGT. This CDR3 has 13 amino acids. CDR3 in amino acids: CASSENHRGQQFF. As DNA, the CDR3 is TGTGCCAGCAGTGAAAACCACAGGGGCCAACAGTTCTTC.

This clone is medium-sized. V is TRBV6-4 and J is TRBJ2-6; D is undetermined. V was shortened by 3 bases and J by 2 bases, with 8 bases between the two germline ends. The CDR3 spans 15 residues. Germline CDR1 MRHNA, CDR2 SNTAGT. DNA for the CDR3: TGTGCCAGCAGTGATCGAGTCACTGGGGCCAACGTCCTGACTTTC. Translated: CASSDRVTGANVLTF.

The chain carries TRBV2 and TRBJ2-3; TRBD2 aligns across 9 bases. Germline V gene data show CDR1 as SNHLY and CDR2 as FYNNEI. Germline trimming cut 6 bases from V and 3 bases from J; bases unmatched to any gene: 7. The CDR3 has 15 amino acids. This CDR3 reads CASRNTGLATDTQYF. In DNA form, the CDR3 reads TGTGCCAGCAGAAACACGGGACTAGCTACAGATACGCAGTATTTT. Drawing the rest from reference TRBV2 and TRBJ2-3, the complete variable domain is EPEVTQTPSHQVTQMGQEVILRCVPISNHLYFYWYRQILGQKVEFLVSFYNNEISEKSEIFDDQFSVERPDGSNFTLKIRSTKLEDSAMYFCASRNTGLATDTQYFGPGTRLTVL.

As for this clone: A single base separates this from a much larger clone, so it may be a read error. The genes are TRBV5-4 and TRBJ1-1; D is perhaps TRBD1 (5 bases). CDR3 length: 13 amino acids. The germline V gene encodes CDR1 SGHNT and CDR2 YYREEE (reference sequence). The CDR3: CVSSLQRGTEAFF. For the CDR3, the DNA is TGTGTCAGCAGCTTACAGAGGGGCACTGAAGCTTTCTTT.

The rearrangement links TRBV6-1 to TRBJ2-3; D remains unclear. CDR1 is MNHNS and CDR2 is SASEGT in the germline V gene. CDR3 length: 15 amino acids. Trimming cost V 4 bases and J 2 bases, with 13 bases left between them. CDR3: CASSAISPHTDTQYF. Written as DNA, the CDR3 is TGTGCCAGCAGTGCTATTAGCCCGCACACAGATACGCAGTATTTT.

In regard to this clone: Other nucleotide sequences in the sample specify the same CDR3. The chain is built from TRBV15 and TRBJ2-5, with D perhaps TRBD1 (5 bases). Germline CDR1 is LNHNV and CDR2 is YYDKDF (reference sequence). Trimming removed 11 bases at V and 5 bases at J, with 21 bases between. This CDR3 comprises 14 residues. CDR3 nucleotide sequence: TGTGCCTCTTCACCAGGGCAGTTACAGGAGACCCAGTACTTC. This codes for CASSPGQLQETQYF. The whole variable domain, filled in from reference TRBV15 and TRBJ2-5, reads DAMVIQNPRYQVTQFGKPVTLSCSQTLNHNVMYWYQQKSSQAPKLLFHYYDKDFNNEADTPDNFQSRRPNTSFCFLDIRSPGLGDTAMYLCASSPGQLQETQYFGPGTRLLVL.

V and J are TRBV4-1 and TRBJ2-7, with D perhaps TRBD1 (6 bases). The CDR3 has 16 residues. Trimming left V 10 bases short and J 2 bases short, with 24 bases between. In germline, CDR1 is MGHRA, CDR2 YSYEKL. In DNA, the CDR3 is TGCGCCACCTCACCCGTACAGGGTAAGCCCCCCTACGAGCAGTACTTC. Translated, it gives CATSPVQGKPPYEQYF.

V usage is TRBV7-2 and J usage is TRBJ2-7; 7 nucleotides align to TRBD1. This CDR3 is 14 amino acids long. After removal of 6 bases from V and 0 bases from J, the junction contained 5 bases not matched to a gene. CDR1 is SGHTA and CDR2 is FQGNSA in the germline V gene. The CDR3 DNA is TGTGCCAGCAGGAGGACAGGCAGCTCCTACGAGCAGTACTTC. It is translated as CASRRTGSSYEQYF.

The gene calls are TRBV7-2 and TRBJ2-1; 13 bases are a match to TRBD2. Looked up from germline, CDR1 is SGHTA and CDR2 is FQGNSA. With 4 bases clipped from V and 4 bases from J, the junction kept 7 bases outside the gene matches. This CDR3 is 17 amino acids long. CDR3 bases: TGTGCCAGCAGCTCCGAACTAGCGGGGGGGCTGTACAATGAGCAGTTCTTC. This gives the protein CASSSELAGGLYNEQFF.

The chain joins TRBV5-4 to TRBJ2-5, with 8 bases lining up with TRBD1. This CDR3 comprises 15 residues. The V segment lost 4 bases and the J segment 2 bases; nucleotides outside the gene matches: 7. Germline CDR1 reads SGHNT; CDR2 reads YYREEE (reference sequence). The DNA of the CDR3 is TGTGCCAGCAGCACGGACAGGGTAGGACAAGAGACCCAGTACTTC. Its translation: CASSTDRVGQETQYF.

The rearrangement joins TRBV27 to TRBJ2-3; D is possibly TRBD1 or TRBD2 (6 bases each). Deletions cut 3 bases from V and 0 bases from J, with 16 bases between. This CDR3 contains 17 residues. Germline lookup yields CDR1 MNHEY and CDR2 SMNVEV (reference sequence). DNA of the CDR3: TGTGCCAGCAGTTTCACCCGGGGGCCACTTAGCACAGATACGCAGTATTTT. It translates to CASSFTRGPLSTDTQYF.

The chain couples TRBV7-9 to TRBJ2-1; D gene ambiguous. Germline V CDR1 and CDR2: SEHNR, FQNEAQ (reference sequence). Trimming stripped 5 bases from V and 8 bases from J, with 7 bases between. The CDR3 contains 11 residues. The CDR3 DNA follows: TGTGCCAGCAGCCCCGTGGATGAGCAGTTCTTC. Translation: CASSPVDEQFF.

The V call is TRBV6-1, the J call TRBJ2-4; the D gene could be TRBD1 or TRBD2 (5 bases each). The CDR3 runs to 14 residues. The germline gives CDR1 MNHNS, CDR2 SASEGT. V was shortened by 7 bases and J by 7 bases, with 17 bases between the two germline ends. Written as DNA, the CDR3 is TGTGCCAGCACCCCCCCAGGGTCGGGGAACATTCAGTACTTC. It translates to CASTPPGSGNIQYF.

The genes are TRBV6-1 and TRBJ2-7; D unclear. The V gene lost 5 bases and the J gene lost 7 bases, with 9 bases spanning the gap. Germline V gene data show CDR1 as MNHNS and CDR2 as SASEGT. This CDR3 has 11 residues. DNA for the CDR3: TGTGCCAGCAGTTACGTCGATGAGCAGTACTTC. It codes for CASSYVDEQYF.

This clone appeared once. The rearrangement links TRBV5-5 to TRBJ2-3; D assignment may be TRBD1 or TRBD2 (5 bases each). V shed 4 bases and J shed 5 bases, with 11 bases lying between them. The CDR3 is 13 amino acids. Germline assignment: CDR1 SGHKS and CDR2 YYEKEE (reference sequence). The CDR3 loop is CASSVLGGDTQYF. CDR3 nucleotide sequence: TGTGCCAGCAGCGTACTTGGGGGAGATACGCAGTATTTT.